This T cell receptor beta chain was found in a study of vaccination and CD4 T cells after COVID-19 (dated by TCRdb to between 2021 and 2022). For the wider study: Convalescent patients had a positive SARS-CoV-2 result on nasal swab PCR, and of these patients, nine had mild disease and one had severe disease. The convalescent cohort comprised six males and four females, including two Hispanic individuals, seven Caucasians, two Asians and one multiracial person. Each participant got two doses of either the Pfizer-BioNTech BNT162b2 vaccine (n=8) or the Moderna mRNA-1273 vaccine (n=2). Post-COVID blood samples from convalescent patients were collected a median of around 100 days after diagnosis, with a range of 35 to 161 days. Post-vaccine blood samples were obtained a median of about 70 days after the second vaccine dose, with a range of roughly 13 to 250 days. The cultures were stimulated with overlapping spike peptide pools from SARS-CoV-2 and from the common cold coronaviruses HCoV-NL63, HCoV-OC43 and HCoV-229E. Control cultures received a CEFX viral epitope pool as the positive control, an HIV-1 Nef peptide pool as the negative control, or no peptide. In 10 COVID-19 convalescent patients and 4 infection-naive healthy vaccine recipients, the spike-specific CD4+ TCR repertoire before mRNA vaccination was compared with the repertoire after mRNA vaccination.

The full study reports these points: Of the vaccine-specific clones found in convalescent patients, nearly all (304 of 307) were mono-reactive for SARS-CoV-2 spike instead of being cross-reactive with common cold coronaviruses. In convalescent patients, a median approximately 83% of post-vaccine SARS-CoV-2-reactive clones were detected only after vaccination, suggesting vaccine-specific priming. Relatively few convalescent patients were included in the study, and early timepoints after natural infection were not analyzed. An increase in the median number of SARS-CoV-2-reactive clonotypes from approximately 21 after infection to some 38 after vaccination was observed, but the change was not found to be significant.

The CDR3 holds 13 amino acids from the cysteine to the phenylalanine. Only the CDR3 portion is preserved as DNA: 39 bases, with reading frame beginning at the first base. Per the germline V gene (reference sequence), DFQATT is the CDR1 and SNEGSKA is the CDR2. At the junction V is shortened by 7 bases and J by 4 bases, with 16 bases in between. The treatment or condition label for this specimen denotes: roughly 11-day PBMC culture with coronavirus spike peptide pools or control peptides (ViraFEST assay). To expand antigen-specific T cells with peptide pools and then pick out the expanded clonotypes through TCR sequencing, the study relied on the ViraFEST assay. The convalescent patients' positive SARS-CoV-2 PCR tests fell between March and December 2020, which was before the Alpha, Beta and Delta variants emerged in the United States. PBMCs were cultured at approximately 2 million per well in IMDM supplemented with 5% human AB serum and about 10 IU/ml IL-2, with 9.5 to 10 ug/ml peptide pools added. Half of the culture medium was replaced with fresh IL-2-containing medium on days 3 and 7. Once the cells had been in culture for about 10 days, the EasySep CD4+ T cell isolation kit was used to isolate CD4+ T cells by negative selection. PBMCs were separated from whole blood using Ficoll-Paque Plus gradient centrifugation and then either used fresh or cryopreserved at -140C. In general, triplicate wells were set up for every culture condition.

The library relied on PCR. TCR sequencing of DNA from cultured CD4+ T cells used the Oncomine TCR Beta short-read assay at the Johns Hopkins FTIC core. The QIAamp micro DNA kit was used to extract genomic DNA from the cultured CD4+ T cells. Oncomine TCR Beta libraries from cultured CD4+ T cells were pooled with unique dual indexes and sequenced on an Illumina iSeq 100. The published analysis was carried out like this. Non-productive sequences were filtered out, and CDR3s that did not start with C, did not end with F or W, or were shorter than 7 amino acids were discarded. The MANAFEST web application identified antigen-specific clonotypes by comparing peptide-stimulated wells against reference wells and other culture wells. An FDR below 0.05, an odds ratio above 5, and a productive frequency above 0.1% in at least two of three replicate wells were required for clones to be considered positive. Clonotypes that were significantly expanded in both SARS-CoV-2 spike wells and at least one common cold coronavirus spike condition were defined as cross-reactive. Similarity between CDR3 sequences was evaluated in R version 3.6.1 using Levenshtein distances (stringdist) and unrooted phylogenetic trees (ape). The public reads were reanalyzed by TCRdb: fastp trimming at Q25, MiXCR alignment, in-frame beta chains only. Rows with a matching CDR3 protein are joined into one entry that keeps the most common DNA and genes. The V and J calls and clone size are TCRdb's, not the authors'. This sample holds 19,000 or so distinct CDR3 sequences; about half were observed only once. The ten largest account for 3% of the sample.

As for this clonotype: Its target antigen remains unknown. No base quality values were provided; no much bigger clone lies one nucleotide off.

The TCR comes from a human donor who had recovered from COVID-19. Sequenced here: CD4+ T cells from blood, cultured in vitro, sampled after SARS-CoV-2 vaccination. The chain is assembled from TRBV20-1 and TRBJ1-1; 5 matching bases give a weak D call of TRBD1. The sequenced DNA is TGCAGTGGCTCCCGGGGCTTAGGCACTGAAGCTTTCTTT. It codes for CSGSRGLGTEAFF.